This T cell receptor (beta chain) was sequenced during a study of CD8 T cells in ankylosing spondylitis. V trimming: 6 bases; J trimming: 0 bases; junction bases outside the gene matches: 9. The CDR3 totals 16 residues. Germline V gene sequence: CDR1 ENHRY, CDR2 SYGVKD. Quantitative barcoded 5'-RACE was used to prepare TCR beta libraries. TCRdb independently ran MiXCR on the 5' RACE reads; one entry per CDR3 protein. Counted here are around 480,000 distinct CDR3 sequences, roughly 17% occurring once; the ten biggest clones make up about 0.94%. On this clonotype itself: Its antigen is as yet unknown.

Study observations and caveats: Previous work reported some of these motif variants in the synovial fluid and blood of reactive arthritis. The disease-linked clones had a CD8+ phenotype and low blood frequencies. As reported, disease-linked clones showed significant enrichment in matched ankylosing spondylitis synovial fluid. A motif of 7 or 8 highly homologous TCR beta variants was seen as apparently characteristic of ankylosing spondylitis blood.

The receptor was isolated from a male donor with ankylosing spondylitis. The sample was blood, either unsorted or a sorted T cell fraction (not recorded which). The genes are TRBV10-3 and TRBJ2-3, with TRBD1 matching 7 bases. CDR3 sequence: CAISRDGQASTDTQYF. The CDR3 DNA reads TGTGCCATCAGCCGAGACGGACAGGCGAGCACAGATACGCAGTATTTT.